The next 3 T cell receptor beta chains were all read from a single sample in a study of T cell responses to AZD1222 COVID-19 vaccine (dated by TCRdb to 2020 to 2023). The library was obtained by the immunoSEQ multiplex PCR assay. TCRdb retrieved this table from immuneACCESS and kept in-frame rearrangements only. Not all clones are present; in checked studies, unresolved V genes account for under half, and no reason is known for the remainder. In all, the sample holds 130,000 to 150,000 clones, and about 81% of those were seen once. The ten largest clones take up less than 5% of the sample. Sample time point, as interpreted from the label and publication: baseline before first vaccination. In the paper's terms, the treatment or condition label means: meningococcal conjugate vaccine given as trial control. This specimen was peripheral blood, taken on day 0 of MenACWY control vaccination. Receptor source: an adult in good health.

This rearrangement joins TRBV21-1 to TRBJ2-3. TRBV21-1 is a listed pseudogene. The CDR3 has 12 amino acids. CDR3 nucleotides: TGTGCCAGCAGCAAAGGGACAGATACGCAGTATTTT. This encodes CASSKGTDTQYF.

The rearrangement uses TRBV7-9 and TRBJ2-3; D is perhaps TRBD2 (6 bases). The CDR3 sequence is 15 residues long. V lost 2 bases to trimming and J lost 2 bases, with 11 bases between them. CDR1 is SEHNR and CDR2 is FQNEAQ in the germline V gene (reference sequence). The CDR3 DNA sequence: TGTGCCAGCAGCTTATTGGGAGGATTCACAGATACGCAGTATTTT. Its translation: CASSLLGGFTDTQYF.

The rearrangement links TRBV5-6 to TRBJ2-3; D remains ambiguous. Trimming cost V 6 bases and J 0 bases, with 20 bases left between them. The CDR3 sequence is 17 residues long. Germline assignment: CDR1 SGHDT and CDR2 YYEEEE. CDR3 region: CASNKHDLAASTDTQYF. CDR3 DNA: TGTGCCAGCAACAAACATGACCTGGCAGCGAGCACAGATACGCAGTATTTT.